A selection of T cell receptor beta chains follows, all from one sample in a study of T cells in Graves' hyperthyroidism and ophthalmopathy. Using its own MiXCR run on the multiplex PCR reads, TCRdb lists one record per CDR3 protein. The data hold 500,000 to 750,000 distinct CDR3 sequences, with 11% to 15% observed a single time. Sequenced input: blood. These receptors originate from a young woman with Graves' ophthalmopathy. Each CDR3 is given with its conserved first and last residue. D genes are given only for firm matches. The size entry is marked missing in some rows and otherwise reads once, few, many or a size class.

j_call d_call v_call clone_size cdr3_aa cdr3_nt
TRBJ2-1 TRBD2 TRBV5-1 many CASSLGTSTHEQFF TGCGCCAGCAGCTTGGGGACTAGCACTCATGAGCAGTTCTTC
TRBJ2-3 . TRBV19 many CASSILSVGLGRTDTQYF TGTGCCAGTAGTATTTTATCGGTAGGCCTCGGACGCACAGATACGCAGTATTTT
TRBJ2-7 TRBD1 TRBV4-3 few CASSQDGDRAPYEQYF TGCGCCAGCAGCCAAGATGGGGACAGGGCCCCCTACGAGCAGTACTTC
TRBJ2-3 . TRBV20-1 many CSASPGPYTQYF TGCAGTGCTAGTCCGGGGCCGTATACGCAGTATTTT
TRBJ2-5 . TRBV9 . CASSPGQTHQETQYF TGTGCCAGCAGCCCAGGACAGACCCACCAAGAGACCCAGTACTTC
TRBJ1-1 . TRBV24-1 many CATSEGRDTEAFF TGTGCCACCAGTGAAGGGAGGGACACTGAAGCTTTCTTT
TRBJ1-1 . TRBV6-1 many CASSVGLQRRAEAFF TGTGCCAGCAGCGTTGGTTTGCAGAGGAGGGCTGAAGCTTTCTTT
TRBJ2-7 TRBD1 TRBV5-1 . CASSLGVNTGGYEQYF TGCGCCAGCAGCTTGGGGGTAAATACAGGGGGCTACGAGCAGTACTTC
TRBJ2-7 . TRBV7-8 few CASSYSDRPYEQYF TGTGCCAGCAGCTATTCGGACCGACCCTACGAGCAGTACTTC
TRBJ2-3 . TRBV25-1 few CASSESRTRMTDTQYF TGTGCCAGCAGTGAATCTCGGACCAGGATGACAGATACGCAGTATTTT
TRBJ2-7 TRBD2 TRBV6-1 many CASSEAASGRPQPYEQYF TGTGCCAGCAGTGAAGCGGCTAGCGGGAGACCCCAGCCCTACGAGCAGTACTTC
TRBJ2-5 . TRBV7-9 many CASSSVGGQETQYF TGTGCCAGCAGCTCCGTTGGAGGGCAGGAGACCCAGTACTTC
TRBJ2-7 . TRBV27 many CASRATGLSYEQYF TGTGCCAGCAGGGCTACGGGCCTATCCTACGAGCAGTACTTC
TRBJ2-1 . TRBV19 . CASSSSRLSYNEQFF TGTGCCAGTAGCTCATCTAGACTCTCCTACAATGAGCAGTTCTTC
TRBJ1-2 . TRBV5-6 many CASSGRTVPNYGYTF TGTGCCAGCAGCGGACGGACAGTCCCCAACTATGGCTACACCTTC
TRBJ1-1 . TRBV29-1 . CSVVNHRNTEAFF TGCAGCGTTGTAAACCATCGGAACACTGAAGCTTTCTTT
TRBJ2-3 TRBD2 TRBV11-1 many CASSSGLAGVTDTQYF TGTGCCAGCAGCTCTGGGCTAGCGGGAGTCACAGATACGCAGTATTTT
TRBJ2-1 . TRBV9 many CASSGLHNEQFF TGTGCCAGCAGCGGGCTGCACAATGAGCAGTTCTTC
TRBJ2-5 . TRBV4-2 few CASSQEGQTQYF TGTGCCAGCAGCCAAGAAGGCCAGACCCAGTACTTC
TRBJ2-7 . TRBV6-2/TRBV6-3 few CATLRGTTRYEQYF TGTGCCACCCTCCGCGGCACCACAAGATACGAGCAGTACTTC
TRBJ2-5 . TRBV20-1 many CSARDKQGLETQYF TGCAGTGCTAGAGACAAACAGGGTCTGGAGACCCAGTACTTC
TRBJ2-5 TRBD2 TRBV2 many CASRDTSGQETQYF TGTGCCAGCAGGGATACTAGCGGCCAAGAGACCCAGTACTTC
TRBJ2-7 . TRBV5-6 few CASSLWRHYEQYF TGTGCCAGCAGCTTGTGGCGGCACTACGAGCAGTACTTC
TRBJ2-7 TRBD1 TRBV15 many CATSRDRDSLYEQYF TGTGCCACCAGCAGGGACCGGGACAGCCTCTACGAGCAGTACTTC
TRBJ1-2 . TRBV28 many CASSGPGPNNGYTF TGTGCCAGCAGCGGCCCCGGACCTAACAATGGCTACACCTTC
TRBJ2-2 TRBD2 TRBV20-1 . CSAKLAESPDGELFF TGCAGTGCTAAACTAGCGGAAAGCCCGGACGGGGAGCTGTTTTTT
TRBJ1-2 . TRBV24-1 . CATSDLAGYVGYTF TGTGCCACCAGTGATTTGGCGGGATACGTTGGCTACACCTTC
TRBJ2-3 . TRBV5-1 few CASSLDGHSTDTQYF TGCGCCAGCAGCTTGGACGGACACAGCACAGATACGCAGTATTTT
TRBJ2-3 . TRBV4-2 many CASSQQTSSTDTQYF TGTGCCAGCAGCCAACAGACTAGTAGCACAGATACGCAGTATTTT
TRBJ2-5 . TRBV5-6 . CASSLEQGYGGTQYF TGTGCCAGCAGCTTGGAACAGGGATATGGGGGGACCCAGTACTTC
TRBJ2-1 TRBD2 TRBV10-2 . CAGSGGRREGNEQFF TGCGCCGGCAGTGGTGGTAGGCGGGAGGGCAATGAGCAGTTCTTC
TRBJ2-7 TRBD1 TRBV11-2 . CASRRLGQGSYEQYF TGTGCCAGCAGACGTCTGGGACAGGGGTCCTACGAGCAGTACTTC